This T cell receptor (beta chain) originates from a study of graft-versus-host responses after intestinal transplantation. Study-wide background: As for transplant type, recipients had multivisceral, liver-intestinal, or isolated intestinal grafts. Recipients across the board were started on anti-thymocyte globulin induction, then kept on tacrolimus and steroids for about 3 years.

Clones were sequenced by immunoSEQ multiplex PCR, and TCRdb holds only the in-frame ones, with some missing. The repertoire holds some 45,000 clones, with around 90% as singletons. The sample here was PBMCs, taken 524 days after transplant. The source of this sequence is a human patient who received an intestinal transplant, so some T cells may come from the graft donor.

The CDR3 here is CASSPTTENTEAFF. Here the CDR3 DNA reads TGTGCCAGCAGCCCTACGACAGAGAACACTGAAGCTTTCTTT. This chain joins TRBV2 and TRBJ1-1, with D possibly matching TRBD1 (5 bases). CDR1 and CDR2 from the germline V gene are SNHLY and FYNNEI. The CDR3 is made up of 14 amino acids. Trimming cost V 6 bases and J 1 base, with 12 bases left between them.